This passage covers 30 T cell receptor beta chains from one sample sequenced in a study of blood T cell repertoires in COVID-19. Assay used: immunoSEQ multiplex PCR; TCRdb lists only in-frame clones, some missing. The table has roughly 200,000 clones, about four fifths seen once. Sequenced material: peripheral blood. All receptors come from a woman in her 70s with active or convalescent COVID-19.

This sequence joins TRBV20-1 and TRBJ2-7; D gene uncertain. V was clipped by 3 bases and J by 3 bases, with 15 bases between them. CDR1 DFQATT and CDR2 SNEGSKA come from the germline V gene (reference sequence). This CDR3 has 14 amino acids. The CDR3 is CSASTLGYYYEQYF. CDR3 nucleotide sequence: TGCAGTGCTAGTACCTTGGGCTATTACTACGAGCAGTACTTC.

The rearrangement joins TRBV5-1 to TRBJ2-1, with TRBD1 matching over 7 bases. Per the germline V gene, CDR1 is SGHRS and CDR2 is YFSETQ. After removal of 3 bases from V and 6 bases from J, the junction contained 9 bases not matched to a gene. The CDR3 has 15 amino acids. The CDR3, as DNA: TGCGCCAGCAGCTCGGGGACAGCTAGGCGCAATGAGCAGTTCTTC. Encoded protein: CASSSGTARRNEQFF.

The V gene is TRBV30, the J gene TRBJ1-3; the D is unclear. Germline V gene lookup returns CDR1 GTSNPN and CDR2 SVGIG (reference sequence). V was trimmed by 2 bases and J by 4 bases, leaving 6 bases between them. The CDR3 loop spans 12 amino acids. CDR3 loop: CAWSLQGNTIYF. The CDR3 DNA sequence: TGTGCCTGGAGTCTACAGGGAAACACCATATATTTT. The full variable domain, completed using reference TRBV30 and TRBJ1-3, is SQTIHQWPATLVQPVGSPLSLECTVEGTSNPNLYWYRQAAGRGLQLLFYSVGIGQISSEVPQNLSASRPQDRQFILSSKKLLLSDSGFYLCAWSLQGNTIYFGEGSWLTVV.

The rearrangement uses TRBV5-1 and TRBJ2-2, with TRBD2 matching over 11 bases. CDR1 is SGHRS, CDR2 YFSETQ, per germline. CDR3 size: 17 residues. The V and J ends lost 1 base and 5 bases, in that order; junction bases with no gene match: 7. The CDR3 nucleotides are TGCGCCAGCAGCTTGTGGGGGACTAGCGGTGTTACCGGGGAGCTGTTTTTT. Protein sequence: CASSLWGTSGVTGELFF.

The chain joins TRBV7-2 to TRBJ2-7; D not resolved. Per germline, CDR1 SGHTA and CDR2 FQGNSA. The CDR3 contains 13 residues. The V end lost 1 base, the J end lost 4 bases, and 8 bases lay between the germline ends. In nucleotides, the CDR3 is TGTGCCAGCAGCTTAGGACACGTTTACGAGCAGTACTTC. Translation: CASSLGHVYEQYF.

The V call is TRBV28, the J call TRBJ2-4, with 8 bases lining up with TRBD1. With V trimmed by 5 bases and J by 3 bases, 9 bases remained unmatched. Germline assignment: CDR1 MDHEN and CDR2 SYDVKM. The CDR3 extends over 16 amino acids. The CDR3: CASSPGGSGHKNIQYF. CDR3 coding DNA: TGTGCCAGCAGTCCAGGGGGCTCGGGACACAAAAACATTCAGTACTTC.

The chain uses TRBV5-4 and TRBJ1-5; 7 bases line up with TRBD1. Germline V lookup: CDR1 SGHNT, CDR2 YYREEE (reference sequence). The trim removed 5 bases at V and 6 bases at J, leaving 8 bases unmatched. The CDR3 consists of 14 residues. The CDR3 region has the DNA TGTGCCAGCAGTGCAGGGGGAGATAGTCAGCCCCAGCATTTT. Translated, it gives CASSAGGDSQPQHF.

The chain links TRBV4-1 to TRBJ2-5, with 10 bases lining up with TRBD1. V shed 1 base and J 4 bases; nucleotides not matched to a gene: 3. In germline, CDR1 is MGHRA, CDR2 YSYEKL. This CDR3 is 15 amino acids long. CDR3 region: CASSQAGTGVETQYF. CDR3 coding DNA: TGCGCCAGCAGCCAAGCCGGGACAGGGGTAGAGACCCAGTACTTC.

The rearrangement links TRBV27 to TRBJ2-1; possible D gene TRBD2, 7 bases. Trimming left V 8 bases short and J 0 bases short, with 11 bases between. This CDR3 is built from 14 residues. Germline V lookup: CDR1 MNHEY, CDR2 SMNVEV (reference sequence). The CDR3 sequence is CASVRGGSYNEQFF. DNA of the CDR3: TGTGCCAGCGTAAGGGGGGGCTCCTACAATGAGCAGTTCTTC.

The rearrangement joins TRBV6-5 to TRBJ2-7; tentatively, D is TRBD1 (5 bases). The length of the CDR3 is 12 residues. V dropped 6 bases and J dropped 3 bases, with 9 bases sitting between them. The germline V gene has CDR1 MNHEY and CDR2 SVGAGI. This chain's CDR3 is CASSLTGYEQYF. DNA for the CDR3: TGTGCCAGCAGCCTCACAGGCTACGAGCAGTACTTC.

The rearrangement uses TRBV5-8 and TRBJ2-3; 7 bases are a match to TRBD1. V trimming: 4 bases; J trimming: 5 bases; junction bases outside the gene matches: 10. The CDR3 runs to 15 residues. The germline CDR1 and CDR2 sequences are SGHTS and YDEGEE. Here the CDR3 reads CASSPGQLQGDTQYF. CDR3 coding DNA: TGTGCCAGCAGCCCGGGACAGCTTCAGGGAGATACGCAGTATTTT.

This CDR3 is CASSSRGSGNVNEQFF. The CDR3 DNA follows: TGCGCCAGCAGCTCCCGGGGGAGCGGGAATGTAAATGAGCAGTTCTTC. V and J are TRBV4-1 and TRBJ2-1, with TRBD2 matching over 7 bases. Germline V gene lookup returns CDR1 MGHRA and CDR2 YSYEKL. With 5 bases clipped from V and 7 bases from J, the junction kept 14 bases outside the gene matches. This CDR3 spans 16 amino acids.

This chain uses TRBV2 with TRBJ2-2, with D tentatively TRBD2 (6 bases). This CDR3 spans 15 amino acids. V lost 6 bases and J 3 bases, leaving 14 bases between the germline ends. Germline V gene lookup returns CDR1 SNHLY and CDR2 FYNNEI. The chain's CDR3 is CASSQEGRYTGELFF. In nucleotides, the CDR3 is TGTGCCAGCAGCCAGGAGGGGAGGTACACCGGGGAGCTGTTTTTT.

This chain uses TRBV9 with TRBJ2-2, with TRBD2 as a possible D gene (6 bases). Germline-derived CDR1 and CDR2 are SGDLS and YYNGEE. Trimming left V 1 base short and J 7 bases short, with 8 bases between. The CDR3 runs to 13 residues. The CDR3 DNA reads TGTGCCAGCAGCGTATATAGCGGCGGGGAGCTGTTTTTT. Protein: CASSVYSGGELFF.

This rearrangement joins TRBV3-1 (or the pseudogene TRBV3-2) to TRBJ2-1, with a possible D match to TRBD1 (6 bases). V was shortened by 0 bases and J by 7 bases, with 13 bases between the two germline ends. Germline assignment: CDR1 LGHDT and CDR2 YNNKEL (reference sequence). The CDR3 runs 15 residues. This CDR3 reads CASSQDPGDANEQFF. For the CDR3, the DNA is TGTGCCAGCAGCCAAGATCCAGGGGATGCGAATGAGCAGTTCTTC.

The rearrangement links TRBV2 to TRBJ2-2; TRBD1 is a possible D gene (5 bases). This CDR3 has 14 amino acids. Germline V gene sequence: CDR1 SNHLY, CDR2 FYNNEI. Trimming took 8 bases from V and 7 from J, leaving 17 bases between them. CDR3 DNA: TGTGCCAGCCAGGTCCTCAGGGATATCGGGGAGCTGTTTTTT. Translating gives CASQVLRDIGELFF.

The rearrangement uses TRBV27 and TRBJ2-5; 9 bases align to TRBD1. The CDR3 totals 15 residues. J was trimmed by 4 bases and V by 4 bases; bases with no gene match: 7. Per germline, CDR1 MNHEY and CDR2 SMNVEV (reference sequence). The DNA for the CDR3 is TGTGCCAGCAGTTCACAGGGGGCATCGGGAGAGACCCAGTACTTC. This translates into CASSSQGASGETQYF.

This chain links TRBV7-9 with TRBJ2-3; 10 bases match TRBD2. J gave up 7 bases and V 7 bases, and 14 bases lay outside the gene matches. Per the germline V gene, CDR1 is SEHNR and CDR2 is FQNEAQ (reference sequence). The CDR3 spans 16 residues. The CDR3 protein is CASKAPQREGRNTQYF. CDR3 sequence (DNA): TGTGCCAGCAAAGCCCCTCAGCGGGAGGGCCGAAATACGCAGTATTTT. The variable domain in full, completed from reference TRBV7-9 and TRBJ2-3, reads DTGVSQNPRHKITKRGQNVTFRCDPISEHNRLYWYRQTLGQGPEFLTYFQNEAQLEKSRLLSDRFSAERPKGSFSTLEIQRTEQGDSAMYLCASKAPQREGRNTQYFGPGTRLTVL.

The J gene is TRBJ1-1, the V gene TRBV4-2; D gene ambiguous. With 3 bases removed from V and 1 base from J, the gap between germline ends came to 12 bases. The CDR3 is made up of 15 amino acids. Germline V gives CDR1 LGHNA, CDR2 YNFKEQ. The CDR3, as DNA: TGTGCCAGCAGCCACGGGTATAACCCGAACACTGAAGCTTTCTTT. Its protein product is CASSHGYNPNTEAFF.

The V call is TRBV25-1, the J call TRBJ2-5; possible D gene TRBD1, 5 bases. This CDR3 comprises 16 residues. V was cut by 1 base and J by 5 bases, with 17 bases left in between. The germline V gene encodes CDR1 MGHDK and CDR2 SYGVNS. The CDR3: CASSESERMGQETQYF. CDR3 bases: TGTGCCAGCAGTGAATCTGAGCGTATGGGGCAGGAGACCCAGTACTTC.

The V and J genes are TRBV13 and TRBJ2-5; TRBD1 matches at 8 bases. J was trimmed by 2 bases and V by 4 bases; bases with no gene match: 6. The CDR3 length is 15 residues. Germline CDR1 is PRHDT and CDR2 is FYEKMQ (reference sequence). This chain's CDR3 is CASSSPGTGQETQYF. DNA of the CDR3: TGTGCCAGCAGCTCCCCCGGGACAGGACAAGAGACCCAGTACTTC.

The chain is built from TRBV6-6 and TRBJ2-7; 12 bases map to TRBD2. In germline, CDR1 is MNHNY, CDR2 SVGAGI (reference sequence). The CDR3 spans 14 residues. The junction had 3 bases not matched to a gene; V was cut back by 6 bases and J by 3 bases. CDR3 sequence reads: CASRRLAGVYEQYF. CDR3 coding DNA: TGTGCCAGCAGAAGACTAGCGGGAGTCTACGAGCAGTACTTC.

The chain employs TRBV6-5 and TRBJ1-2; TRBD1 matches 8 bases. The CDR3 totals 15 residues. The germline gives CDR1 MNHEY, CDR2 SVGAGI. V lost 2 bases to trimming and J lost 2 bases; unmatched junction nucleotides: 4. CDR3 sequence (DNA): TGTGCCAGCAGTTACGATACAGGGGGGAACTATGGCTACACCTTC. It yields the protein CASSYDTGGNYGYTF.

The chain combines TRBV18 with TRBJ1-2; D is possibly TRBD1 (6 bases). Trimming took 2 bases from V and 3 from J, leaving 16 bases between them. The CDR3 is 16 amino acids. In germline, CDR1 is KGHSH, CDR2 LQKENI. CDR3 coding DNA: TGTGCCAGCTCACCAGAAGTGCCGGGGGGCTACTATGGCTACACCTTC. This sequence encodes CASSPEVPGGYYGYTF.

This chain connects TRBV5-1 to TRBJ2-7, with D maybe TRBD1 (6 bases). V was cut by 0 bases and J by 7 bases, with 11 bases left in between. The CDR3 runs to 13 residues. Germline lookup yields CDR1 SGHRS and CDR2 YFSETQ. The CDR3 nucleotides read TGCGCCAGCAGCTTGGTTCAGGGGAGTGAGCAGTACTTC. As protein: CASSLVQGSEQYF.

The chain has TRBV4-1 and TRBJ1-2; 8 bases fit TRBD1. The germline V gene has CDR1 MGHRA and CDR2 YSYEKL. V was pared by 4 bases and J by 3 bases, with 10 bases of the junction left unmatched. The CDR3 loop spans 16 amino acids. In nucleotides, the CDR3 is TGCGCCAGCAGCCGGGTCGGACAGGGATGGGACTATGGCTACACCTTC. It encodes CASSRVGQGWDYGYTF.

The J gene is TRBJ2-1, the V gene TRBV24-1; TRBD2 agrees at 7 bases. CDR3 length: 16 amino acids. The junction had 6 bases not matched to a gene; V was cut back by 2 bases and J by 3 bases. CDR1 and CDR2 from the germline V gene are KGHDR and SFDVKD. The CDR3 protein is CATSDSVAGHYNEQFF. The CDR3 DNA sequence: TGTGCCACCAGTGATTCCGTAGCGGGTCACTACAATGAGCAGTTCTTC.

The J gene is TRBJ2-3, the V gene TRBV14; D not resolved. CDR3 size: 15 residues. Germline CDR1 is SGHDN and CDR2 is FVKESK. V gave up 4 bases and J gave up 0 bases, with 11 bases separating them. The CDR3 spells CASSLLTSSTDTQYF. The CDR3 DNA is TGTGCCAGCAGCCTTTTAACTTCTAGCACAGATACGCAGTATTTT.

V is TRBV7-6 and J is TRBJ2-3; D might be TRBD2 (5 bases). Per germline, CDR1 SGHVS and CDR2 FNYEAQ. V shed 5 bases and J shed 0 bases, with 12 bases lying between them. This CDR3 has 15 amino acids. DNA for the CDR3: TGTGCCAGCAGCCCTACGAGCGGAAGCACAGATACGCAGTATTTT. Protein sequence: CASSPTSGSTDTQYF.

The chain's CDR3 is CASSHGTSGSYEQYF. The CDR3 DNA sequence: TGTGCCAGCAGCCATGGGACTAGCGGGAGCTACGAGCAGTACTTC. The chain couples TRBV3-1 (or the pseudogene TRBV3-2) to TRBJ2-7; TRBD2 matches at 14 bases. Looked up from germline, CDR1 is LGHDT and CDR2 is YNNKEL (reference sequence). With V trimmed by 3 bases and J by 3 bases, 1 base remained unmatched. This CDR3 region has 15 residues.